The T cell receptor (beta chain) under discussion was sequenced for a study of human T cells and chemical hapten exposure. General study results and limits: Expanded TCRs grouped into significantly more large CDR3 similarity clusters than controls produced.

As for time point: patch test 3, about 24 weeks after DPC sensitization. Described treatment: therapeutic diphenylcyclopropenone sensitization with weekly scalp DPC. This clonotype has only a few counts. Its antigen is currently unknown. TCRdb reanalysed the RACE reads using MiXCR and keeps one entry per CDR3 protein. The sample lists about 160,000 distinct CDR3 sequences; around a quarter were seen once. V was trimmed by 7 bases and J by 3 bases, leaving 1 base between them. The CDR3 totals 9 residues. From germline, CDR1 is MNHEY and CDR2 SVGEGT. This TCR derives from a woman aged 18 to 35 with alopecia areata. Some clones in this sample may be carry-over from other donors' samples. This chain joins TRBV6-2 or TRBV6-3 and TRBJ2-7; D remains ambiguous. Sequences were derived from whole blood, sampled in connection with sensitization to the hapten diphenylcyclopropenone (DPC). The CDR3 DNA sequence: TGTGCCAGCAACTACGAGCAGTACTTC. Translation: CASNYEQYF.